The sample holds one count of the clone carrying this TCR beta chain. The data stem from a study of technical replicates of blood from a handful of donors. Profiled with immunoSEQ multiplex PCR; TCRdb holds only in-frame clones, not every one. Altogether approximately 81,000 clones are present, about 94% being singletons, with the ten largest covering roughly 0.4%. The V and J ends lost 3 bases and 2 bases respectively, with 14 bases between them. The germline V gene encodes CDR1 KGHSH and CDR2 LQKENI. This CDR3 spans 15 amino acids. This clonotype was sampled from a human donor in good health. The V gene is TRBV18, the J gene TRBJ2-7; D is perhaps TRBD1 (6 bases). Material: T cells isolated from PBMCs. CDR3 amino acids: CASSPDRDTTYEQYF. The DNA of the CDR3 is TGTGCCAGCTCACCTGACCGGGACACCACCTACGAGCAGTACTTC.